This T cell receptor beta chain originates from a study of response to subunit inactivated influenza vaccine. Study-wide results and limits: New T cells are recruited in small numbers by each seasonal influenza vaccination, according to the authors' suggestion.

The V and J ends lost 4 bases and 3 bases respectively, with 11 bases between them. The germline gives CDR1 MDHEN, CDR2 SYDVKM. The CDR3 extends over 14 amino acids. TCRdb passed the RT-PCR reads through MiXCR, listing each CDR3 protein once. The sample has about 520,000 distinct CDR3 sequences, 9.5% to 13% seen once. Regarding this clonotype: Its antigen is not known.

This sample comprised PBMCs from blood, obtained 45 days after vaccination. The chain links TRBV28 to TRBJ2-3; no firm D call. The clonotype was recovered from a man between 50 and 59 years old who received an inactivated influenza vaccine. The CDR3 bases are TGTGCCAGCAGTTCGCTTAAGGGAACAGATACGCAGTATTTT. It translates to CASSSLKGTDTQYF.